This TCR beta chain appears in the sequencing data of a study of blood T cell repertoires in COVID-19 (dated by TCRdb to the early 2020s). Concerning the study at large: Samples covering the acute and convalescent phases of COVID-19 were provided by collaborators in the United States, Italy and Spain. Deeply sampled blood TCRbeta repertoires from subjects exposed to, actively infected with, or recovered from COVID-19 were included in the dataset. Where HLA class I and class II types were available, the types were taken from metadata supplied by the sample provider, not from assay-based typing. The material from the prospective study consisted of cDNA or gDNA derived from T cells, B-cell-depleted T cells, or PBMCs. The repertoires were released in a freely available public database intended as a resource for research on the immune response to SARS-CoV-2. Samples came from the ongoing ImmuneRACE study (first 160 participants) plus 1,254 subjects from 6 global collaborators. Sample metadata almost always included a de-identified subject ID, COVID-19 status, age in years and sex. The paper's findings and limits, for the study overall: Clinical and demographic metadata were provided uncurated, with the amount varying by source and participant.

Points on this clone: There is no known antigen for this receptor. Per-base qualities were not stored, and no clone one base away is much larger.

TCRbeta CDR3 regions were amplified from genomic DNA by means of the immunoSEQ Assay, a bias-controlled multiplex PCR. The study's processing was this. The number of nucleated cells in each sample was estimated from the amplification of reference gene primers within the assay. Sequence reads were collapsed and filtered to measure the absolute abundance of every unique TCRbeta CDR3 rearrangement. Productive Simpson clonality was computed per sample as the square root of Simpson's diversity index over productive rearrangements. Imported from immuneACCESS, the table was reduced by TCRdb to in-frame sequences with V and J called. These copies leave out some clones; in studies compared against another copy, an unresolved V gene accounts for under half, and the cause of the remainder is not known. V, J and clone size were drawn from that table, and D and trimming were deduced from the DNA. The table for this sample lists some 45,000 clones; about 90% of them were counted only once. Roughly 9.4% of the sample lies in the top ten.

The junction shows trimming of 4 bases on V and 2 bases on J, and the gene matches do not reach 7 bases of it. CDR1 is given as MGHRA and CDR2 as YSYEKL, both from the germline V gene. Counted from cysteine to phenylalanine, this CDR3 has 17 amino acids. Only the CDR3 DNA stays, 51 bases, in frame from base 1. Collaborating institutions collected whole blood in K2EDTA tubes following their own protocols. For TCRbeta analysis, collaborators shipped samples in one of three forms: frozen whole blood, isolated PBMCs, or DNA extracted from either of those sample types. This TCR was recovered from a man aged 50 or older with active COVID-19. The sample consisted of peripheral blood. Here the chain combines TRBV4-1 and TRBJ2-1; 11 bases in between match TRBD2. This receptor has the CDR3 CASSRGIAGGPYNEQFF. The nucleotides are TGCGCCAGCAGCCGCGGTATAGCGGGAGGGCCCTACAATGAGCAGTTCTTC.